This TCR beta chain was sequenced in a study of blood T cell repertoires in COVID-19. Background on the study: T cells, B-cell-depleted T cells, or PBMCs supplied cDNA or gDNA.

Clones were read by immunoSEQ multiplex PCR, and TCRdb kept only the in-frame ones, dropping some. Of 180,000 or so clones in the sample, over 75% were seen once. The CDR3 spans 15 residues. Looked up from germline, CDR1 is SNHLY and CDR2 is FYNNEI. V was cut by 1 base and J by 2 bases, with 9 bases left in between. This rearrangement joins TRBV2 to TRBJ1-3, with D tentatively TRBD1 (5 bases). The sequenced material came from PBMCs or T cells enriched from blood (not recorded which). This receptor was obtained from a man between 45 and 60 years old who had recovered from COVID-19. The CDR3, as DNA: TGTGCCAGCAGTGAAGATGTAGGGGCTGGAAACACCATATATTTT. Its translation is CASSEDVGAGNTIYF. The whole variable domain, filled in from reference TRBV2 and TRBJ1-3, reads EPEVTQTPSHQVTQMGQEVILRCVPISNHLYFYWYRQILGQKVEFLVSFYNNEISEKSEIFDDQFSVERPDGSNFTLKIRSTKLEDSAMYFCASSEDVGAGNTIYFGEGSWLTVV.